These 25 T cell receptor beta chains share one sample of origin, sequenced in a study of T cell repertoires in aging, cancer and after chemotherapy. TCR beta rearrangements were amplified from peripheral blood genomic DNA. Rearranged V-D-J TRB sequences were amplified with a mixed TRB-A/B primer pool. TCRdb used MiXCR to reprocess the multiplex PCR reads, holding one entry per CDR3 protein. The repertoire holds about 12,000 distinct CDR3 sequences, with around 29% as singletons. The sequencing input was blood. Receptor source: a human donor in good health. The donor label of this sample is uncertain.

The rearrangement joins TRBV15 to TRBJ2-7; 9 nucleotides agree with TRBD1. Unmatched junction bases numbered 5, after V lost 4 bases and J lost 4 bases. From germline, CDR1 is LNHNV and CDR2 YYDKDF (reference sequence). CDR3 size: 14 residues. The CDR3 protein is CATSMRGTGYEQYF. The CDR3 DNA is TGTGCCACCAGCATGAGGGGGACAGGGTACGAGCAGTACTTC.

The chain combines TRBV20-1 with TRBJ2-7; 7 bases are a match to TRBD1. The CDR3 has 12 residues. Germline V gene sequence: CDR1 DFQATT, CDR2 SNEGSKA (reference sequence). V lost 3 bases to trimming and J lost 4 bases; unmatched junction nucleotides: 3. Here the CDR3 reads CSARGQRYEQYF. CDR3 coding DNA: TGCAGTGCTAGGGGACAGCGATACGAGCAGTACTTC.

This clonotype was detected a few times. V and J are TRBV6-2 or TRBV6-3 and TRBJ2-7, with no clear D. V lost 5 bases, J lost 0 bases, and 11 bases lay in between. Germline CDR1 reads MNHEY; CDR2 reads SVGEGT. The CDR3 runs 14 residues. CDR3 sequence (DNA): TGTGCCAGCAGTCCCGCGATTAGCTCCTACGAGCAGTACTTC. This sequence encodes CASSPAISSYEQYF.

The rearrangement joins TRBV18 to TRBJ2-3, with D uncertain. V lost 3 bases and J 2 bases, leaving 6 bases between the germline ends. This CDR3 is built from 13 residues. Per germline, CDR1 KGHSH and CDR2 LQKENI. The CDR3 is CASSPAHTDTQYF. For the CDR3, the DNA is TGTGCCAGCTCACCGGCACACACAGATACGCAGTATTTT.

The CDR3 nucleotides read TGTGCCACCAGTAGCGGGGGCCCGAACACCGGGGAGCTGTTTTTT. It encodes CATSSGGPNTGELFF. V gene TRBV24-1 combines with J gene TRBJ2-2, with TRBD2 identical over 8 bases. Trimming at V came to 6 bases and at J to 0 bases, leaving 2 bases not matched to a gene. The CDR3 extends over 15 amino acids. CDR1 is KGHDR, CDR2 SFDVKD, per germline.

The chain employs TRBV5-4 and TRBJ1-2, with 10 bases matching TRBD1. The trim removed 6 bases at V and 12 bases at J, leaving 8 bases unmatched. Germline V gene sequence: CDR1 SGHNT, CDR2 YYREEE (reference sequence). The CDR3 is made up of 12 amino acids. As DNA, the CDR3 is TGTGCCAGCAACGACGACAGGGGGCGTGACACCTTC. Translated: CASNDDRGRDTF.

This clonotype qualifies as medium-sized. The CDR3 nucleotides read TGTGCCAGCAGTTACTCAACTGAAGCTTTCTTT. It is translated as CASSYSTEAFF. V gene TRBV6-8 combines with J gene TRBJ1-1; D is unresolved. Germline V gene lookup returns CDR1 MNHGY and CDR2 SAAAGT. V was cut by 0 bases and J by 5 bases, with 1 base left in between. This CDR3 contains 11 residues.

This clonotype was detected a few times. The chain links TRBV6-5 to TRBJ2-7; D possibly uses TRBD1 or TRBD2 (6 bases each). This CDR3 is built from 14 residues. Germline CDR1 MNHEY, CDR2 SVGAGI. Trimming shortened V by 5 bases and J by 1 base, and 12 bases separated the two germline ends. CDR3 sequence: CASSRGAGSYEQYF. The CDR3 coding sequence is TGTGCCAGCAGTAGGGGGGCAGGGTCCTACGAGCAGTACTTC.

This chain uses TRBV29-1 with TRBJ1-1; D call uncertain. This CDR3 spans 10 amino acids. Germline values: CDR1 SQVTM, CDR2 ANQGSEA. V lost 5 bases to trimming and J lost 7 bases, with 8 bases between them. For the CDR3, the DNA is TGCAGCGTTTTTATCGGTGAAGCTTTCTTT. Amino acid sequence: CSVFIGEAFF.

This clonotype has only a few counts. The chain recombines TRBV18 with TRBJ2-7, with 11 bases identical to TRBD1. Germline values: CDR1 KGHSH, CDR2 LQKENI. Trimming removed 4 bases from V and 3 bases from J; junction bases left unmatched: 5. This CDR3 comprises 15 residues. The CDR3 bases are TGTGCCAGCTCACTAACCGGGACAGGGGGCTACGAGCAGTACTTC. Its translation: CASSLTGTGGYEQYF.

This clonotype was seen a few times. The rearrangement joins TRBV6-1 to TRBJ1-2; tentative D call: TRBD1 (6 bases). V gave up 3 bases and J gave up 3 bases, with 8 bases separating them. Germline CDR1 MNHNS, CDR2 SASEGT. This CDR3 is built from 13 residues. This CDR3 is CASSDRGDYGYTF. CDR3 DNA: TGTGCCAGCAGTGACAGGGGAGACTATGGCTACACCTTC.

The genes are TRBV12-3 or TRBV12-4 and TRBJ2-5; a possible D gene is TRBD2 (7 bases). The CDR3 has 15 amino acids. V was cut by 8 bases and J by 5 bases, with 21 bases left in between. The CDR3 region has the DNA TGTGCCAGCGCCCTGGGGGGGGGGGCCGTGGAGACCCAGTACTTC. It yields the protein CASALGGGAVETQYF.

This clonotype has more than one count but fewer than ten. V and J are TRBV4-2 and TRBJ2-2, with a tentative D call TRBD2 (7 bases). V lost 3 bases to trimming and J lost 7 bases, with 18 bases between them. The germline CDR1 and CDR2 sequences are LGHNA and YNFKEQ. This CDR3 has 16 residues. The CDR3 is CASSHAGATGGGELFF. DNA for the CDR3: TGTGCCAGCAGCCATGCGGGGGCCACGGGGGGCGGGGAGCTGTTTTTT.

This clonotype was recorded a few times. The V and J genes are TRBV6-5 and TRBJ1-2, with 7 bases that match TRBD1. The CDR3 consists of 15 residues. Trimming cost V 5 bases and J 4 bases; bases outside gene matches: 10. Germline CDR1 and CDR2: MNHEY and SVGAGI. The CDR3 nucleotides are TGTGCCAGCAGTAGACTTGAACAGGGGTTCTATGGCTACACCTTC. Translated, it gives CASSRLEQGFYGYTF.

The chain recombines TRBV12-3 or TRBV12-4 with TRBJ2-7, with 7 bases lining up with TRBD2. This CDR3 is built from 13 residues. After removal of 6 bases from V and 3 bases from J, the junction contained 5 bases not matched to a gene. The chain's CDR3 is CASRTRGVYEQYF. The CDR3 DNA reads as TGTGCCAGCAGGACCCGGGGGGTCTACGAGCAGTACTTC.

This clonotype was observed a handful of times. The chain uses TRBV29-1 and TRBJ2-4; a possible D gene is TRBD1 (8 bases). Trimming left V 6 bases short and J 8 bases short, with 17 bases between. Germline V gives CDR1 SQVTM, CDR2 ANQGSEA. This CDR3 is built from 13 residues. The CDR3 loop is CSVTGGRGYIQYF. CDR3 DNA sequence: TGCAGCGTCACAGGGGGGCGGGGGTACATTCAGTACTTC.

This chain uses TRBV5-6 with TRBJ1-5; TRBD1 matches at 8 bases. This CDR3 contains 17 residues. The germline V gene has CDR1 SGHDT and CDR2 YYEEEE. After removal of 4 bases from V and 0 bases from J, the junction contained 9 bases not matched to a gene. In DNA, the CDR3 is TGTGCCAGCAGCCCTGGACAGGGCCCGTATAGCAATCAGCCCCAGCATTTT. This gives the protein CASSPGQGPYSNQPQHF.

This clonotype showed up just a few times. The chain combines TRBV7-9 with TRBJ2-3; tentatively, D is TRBD1 or TRBD2 (7 bases each). This CDR3 spans 15 amino acids. V lost 5 bases, J lost 2 bases, and 14 bases lay in between. Germline V gives CDR1 SEHNR, CDR2 FQNEAQ (reference sequence). The CDR3 loop reads CASSQGGLTTDTQYF. DNA for the CDR3: TGTGCCAGCAGCCAGGGGGGGCTAACCACAGATACGCAGTATTTT. The full variable domain, in which reference TRBV7-9 and TRBJ2-3 provide the parts outside the CDR3, is DTGVSQNPRHKITKRGQNVTFRCDPISEHNRLYWYRQTLGQGPEFLTYFQNEAQLEKSRLLSDRFSAERPKGSFSTLEIQRTEQGDSAMYLCASSQGGLTTDTQYFGPGTRLTVL.

The rearrangement joins TRBV5-6 to TRBJ1-4, with D perhaps matching TRBD1 (6 bases). The V end lost 4 bases, the J end lost 6 bases, and 16 bases lay between the germline ends. Germline lookup yields CDR1 SGHDT and CDR2 YYEEEE. The CDR3 extends over 15 amino acids. The CDR3: CASSPANREYEKLFF. CDR3 in DNA: TGTGCCAGCAGCCCGGCTAACAGGGAATATGAAAAACTGTTTTTT.

Concerning this clonotype: This sequence may be a read error, since a much larger clone differs from it by one base. The chain links TRBV5-4 to TRBJ2-2, with D perhaps matching TRBD1 (5 bases). Germline V lookup: CDR1 SGHNT, CDR2 YYREEE (reference sequence). The CDR3 loop spans 14 amino acids. CDR3 residues: CTSSMDTGVGELFF. The CDR3 nucleotides read TGTACCAGCAGCATGGACACCGGAGTAGGGGAGCTGTTTTTT.

The chain links TRBV7-6 to TRBJ2-1; D may be TRBD1 (5 bases). Looked up from germline, CDR1 is SGHVS and CDR2 is FNYEAQ. Trimming removed 5 bases from V and 4 bases from J, with 9 bases in between. The CDR3 is made up of 13 amino acids. CDR3: CASSMTEYNEQFF. As DNA, the CDR3 is TGTGCCAGCAGCATGACAGAGTACAATGAGCAGTTCTTC.

This clonotype was detected once. The chain joins TRBV10-3 to TRBJ2-1, with TRBD2 matching over 13 bases. The CDR3 covers 14 residues. CDR1 is ENHRY, CDR2 SYGVKD, per germline. The trim removed 9 bases at V and 8 bases at J, leaving 7 bases unmatched. CDR3: CAIGGLAGEDEQFF. CDR3 nucleotides: TGTGCCATAGGTGGACTAGCGGGGGAGGATGAGCAGTTCTTC.

As for this clonotype: The junction departs from germline at one end; a sequencing error may be responsible. V usage is TRBV19 and J usage is TRBJ1-1; a weak D match, TRBD1 (6 bases). The CDR3 totals 13 residues. The germline V gene has CDR1 LNHDA and CDR2 SQIVND (reference sequence). As DNA, the CDR3 is TGTGCCAGTAGTATATTGCCCCGGACAGATGCTTCCTTT. Translating it yields CASSILPRTDASF.

The chain joins TRBV20-1 to TRBJ2-1, with TRBD2 matching 9 bases. The CDR3 sequence is 14 residues long. Germline trimming cut 3 bases from V and 8 bases from J; bases unmatched to any gene: 8. Germline V gene data show CDR1 as DFQATT and CDR2 as SNEGSKA (reference sequence). CDR3 nucleotides: TGCAGTGCTAGGGAGGGACTAGCTATCTATGAGCAGTTCTTC. Protein: CSAREGLAIYEQFF.

This clonotype was seen a handful of times. The chain is built from TRBV19 and TRBJ2-7, with TRBD1 as a possible D gene (5 bases). The germline V gene encodes CDR1 LNHDA and CDR2 SQIVND (reference sequence). The CDR3 extends over 13 amino acids. Trimming left V 5 bases short and J 2 bases short, with 10 bases between. The CDR3 region is CASSLGPPYEQYF. The CDR3 DNA reads TGTGCCAGTAGTTTGGGGCCCCCCTACGAGCAGTACTTC.